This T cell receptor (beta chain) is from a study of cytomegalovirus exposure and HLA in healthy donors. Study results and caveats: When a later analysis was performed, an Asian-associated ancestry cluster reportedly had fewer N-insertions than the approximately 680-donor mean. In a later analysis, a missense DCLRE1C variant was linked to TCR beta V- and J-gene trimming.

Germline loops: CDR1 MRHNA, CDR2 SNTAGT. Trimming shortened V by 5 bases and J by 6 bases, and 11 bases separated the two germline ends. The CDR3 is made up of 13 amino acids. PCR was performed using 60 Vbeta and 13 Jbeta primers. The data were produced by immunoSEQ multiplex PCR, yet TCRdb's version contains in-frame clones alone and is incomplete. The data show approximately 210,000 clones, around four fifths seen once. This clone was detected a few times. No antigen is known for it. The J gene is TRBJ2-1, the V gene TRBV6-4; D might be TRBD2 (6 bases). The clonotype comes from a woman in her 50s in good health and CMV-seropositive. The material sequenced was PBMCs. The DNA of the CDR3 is TGTGCCAGCAGTCCAGGGCGGGGCAATGAGCAGTTCTTC. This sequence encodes CASSPGRGNEQFF.